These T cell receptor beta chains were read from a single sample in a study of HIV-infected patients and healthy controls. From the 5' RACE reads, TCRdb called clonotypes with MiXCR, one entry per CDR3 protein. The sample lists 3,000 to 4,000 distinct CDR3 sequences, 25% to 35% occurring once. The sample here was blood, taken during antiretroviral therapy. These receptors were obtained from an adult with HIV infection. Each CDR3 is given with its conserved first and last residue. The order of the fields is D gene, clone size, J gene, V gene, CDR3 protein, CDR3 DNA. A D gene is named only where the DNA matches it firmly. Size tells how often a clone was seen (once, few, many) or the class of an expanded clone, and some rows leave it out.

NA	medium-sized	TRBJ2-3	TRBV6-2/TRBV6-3	CASSYSVTPTDTQYF	TGTGCCAGCAGTTATTCAGTAACACCCACAGATACGCAGTATTTT
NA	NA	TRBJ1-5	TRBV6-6	CASSPEGGHQPQHF	TGTGCCAGCTCCCCAGAGGGGGGGCATCAGCCCCAGCATTTT
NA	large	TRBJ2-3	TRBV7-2	CASSFRPPPQDTQYF	TGTGCCAGCAGCTTCAGACCGCCCCCACAAGATACGCAGTATTTT
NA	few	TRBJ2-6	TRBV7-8	CASSSSSGANVLTF	TGTGCCAGCAGTAGCAGCTCTGGGGCCAACGTCCTGACTTTC
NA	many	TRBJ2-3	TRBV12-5	CASGLGRSGPDTQYF	TGTGCTAGTGGTTTGGGACGATCGGGACCAGATACGCAGTATTTT
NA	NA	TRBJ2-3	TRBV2	CASIDGSDRAQDTQYF	TGTGCCAGCATCGACGGTTCGGATCGGGCACAAGATACGCAGTATTTT
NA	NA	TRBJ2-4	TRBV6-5	CASSYMGGPSKNIQYF	TGTGCCAGCAGTTACATGGGAGGACCGTCCAAAAACATTCAGTACTTC
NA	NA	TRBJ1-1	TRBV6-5	CASSRTAGSSTEAFF	TGTGCCAGCAGCCGGACGGCAGGGTCCAGCACTGAAGCTTTCTTT
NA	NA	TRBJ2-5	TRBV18	CASSPMHKETQYF	TGTGCCAGCTCACCAATGCATAAAGAGACCCAGTACTTC
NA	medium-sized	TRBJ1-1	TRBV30	CAWIWGTEAFF	TGTGCCTGGATTTGGGGCACTGAAGCTTTCTTT